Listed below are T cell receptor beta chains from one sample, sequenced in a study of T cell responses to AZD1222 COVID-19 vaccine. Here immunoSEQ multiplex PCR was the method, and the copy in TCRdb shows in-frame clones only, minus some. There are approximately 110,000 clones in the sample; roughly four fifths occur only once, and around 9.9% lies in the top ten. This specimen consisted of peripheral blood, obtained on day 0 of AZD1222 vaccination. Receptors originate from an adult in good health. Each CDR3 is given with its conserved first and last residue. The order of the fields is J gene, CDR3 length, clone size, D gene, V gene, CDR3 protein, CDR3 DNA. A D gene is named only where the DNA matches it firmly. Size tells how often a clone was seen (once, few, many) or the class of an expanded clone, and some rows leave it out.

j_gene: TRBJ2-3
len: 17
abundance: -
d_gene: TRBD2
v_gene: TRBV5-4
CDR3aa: CASSQRPGLDAADTQYF
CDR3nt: TGTGCCAGCAGCCAACGTCCGGGACTAGATGCCGCAGATACGCAGTATTTT

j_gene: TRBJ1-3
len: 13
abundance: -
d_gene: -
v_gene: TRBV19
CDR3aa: CASSISSGNTIYF
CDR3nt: TGTGCCAGTAGTATTAGCTCTGGAAACACCATATATTTT

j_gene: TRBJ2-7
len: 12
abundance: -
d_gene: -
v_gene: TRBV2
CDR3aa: CASSVSGYEQYF
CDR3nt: TGTGCCAGCAGTGTTTCCGGGTACGAGCAGTACTTC

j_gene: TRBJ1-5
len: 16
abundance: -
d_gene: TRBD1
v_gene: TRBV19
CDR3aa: CASRFRDRGPNQPQHF
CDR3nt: TGTGCCAGTAGGTTCCGGGACAGGGGACCGAATCAGCCCCAGCATTTT

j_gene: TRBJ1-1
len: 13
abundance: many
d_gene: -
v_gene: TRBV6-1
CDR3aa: CASSEAGLAWAFF
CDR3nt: TGTGCCAGCAGTGAGGCAGGCCTGGCGTGGGCTTTCTTT

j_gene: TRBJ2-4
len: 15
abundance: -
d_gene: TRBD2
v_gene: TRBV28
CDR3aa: CATTTPSSGKNIQYF
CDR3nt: TGTGCCACCACCACCCCATCTAGCGGTAAAAACATTCAGTACTTC

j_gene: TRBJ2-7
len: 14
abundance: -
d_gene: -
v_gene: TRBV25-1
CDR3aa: CASSESGRAYEQYF
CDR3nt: TGTGCCAGCAGTGAATCGGGGAGAGCCTACGAGCAGTACTTC

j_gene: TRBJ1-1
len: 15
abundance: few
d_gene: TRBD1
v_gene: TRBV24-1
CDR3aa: CATSDPGTGGGEAFF
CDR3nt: TGTGCCACCAGTGATCCCGGGACAGGTGGTGGTGAAGCTTTCTTT

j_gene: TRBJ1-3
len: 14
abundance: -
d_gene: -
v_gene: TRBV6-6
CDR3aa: CASKTAREGNTIYF
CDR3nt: TGTGCCAGCAAGACCGCCAGGGAAGGAAACACCATATATTTT

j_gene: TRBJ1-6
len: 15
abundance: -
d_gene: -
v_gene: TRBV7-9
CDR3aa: CASSLVQGFGSPLHF
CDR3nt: TGTGCCAGCAGCTTAGTTCAGGGGTTTGGGTCACCCCTCCACTTT

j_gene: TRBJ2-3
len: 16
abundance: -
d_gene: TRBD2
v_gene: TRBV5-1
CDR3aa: CASTLSLAGATDTQYF
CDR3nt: TGCGCCAGCACACTTTCCCTAGCGGGAGCTACAGATACGCAGTATTTT

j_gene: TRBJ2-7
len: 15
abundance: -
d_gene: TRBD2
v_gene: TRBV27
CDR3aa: CASSPPSGSSYEQYF
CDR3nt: TGTGCCAGCAGTCCACCTAGCGGGAGTTCTTACGAGCAGTACTTC

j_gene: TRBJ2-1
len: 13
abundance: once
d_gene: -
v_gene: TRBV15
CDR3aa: CATSRDPAGEQFF
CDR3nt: TGTGCCACCAGCAGAGATCCGGCTGGTGAGCAGTTCTTC

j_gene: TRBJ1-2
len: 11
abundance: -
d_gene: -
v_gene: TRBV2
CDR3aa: CASSEWNGYTF
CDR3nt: TGTGCCAGCAGTGAATGGAATGGCTACACCTTC

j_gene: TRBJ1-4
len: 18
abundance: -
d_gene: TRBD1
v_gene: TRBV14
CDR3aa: CASSLRTGGASTNEKLFF
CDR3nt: TGTGCCAGCAGCCTACGGACAGGGGGCGCATCAACTAATGAAAAACTGTTTTTT

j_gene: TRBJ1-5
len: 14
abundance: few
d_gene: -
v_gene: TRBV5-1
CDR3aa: CASSGEGGNQPQHF
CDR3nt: TGCGCCAGCAGCGGCGAGGGAGGGAATCAGCCCCAGCATTTT

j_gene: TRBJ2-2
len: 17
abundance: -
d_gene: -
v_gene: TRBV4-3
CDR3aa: CASSQSGAGINTGELFF
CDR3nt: TGCGCCAGCAGCCAATCCGGGGCGGGAATTAACACCGGGGAGCTGTTTTTT

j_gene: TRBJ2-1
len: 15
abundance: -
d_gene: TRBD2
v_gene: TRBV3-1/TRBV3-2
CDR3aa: CASSQDTGGYNEQFF
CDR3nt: TGTGCCAGCAGCCAGGACACGGGAGGCTACAATGAGCAGTTCTTC

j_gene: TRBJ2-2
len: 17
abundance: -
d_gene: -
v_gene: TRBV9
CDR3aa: CASSPISGTVNTGELFF
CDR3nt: TGTGCCAGCAGCCCCATATCAGGGACGGTTAACACCGGGGAGCTGTTTTTT

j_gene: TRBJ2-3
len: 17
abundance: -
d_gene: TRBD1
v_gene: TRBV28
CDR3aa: CASRPSPGQAKGDTQYF
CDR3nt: TGTGCCAGCAGGCCGAGCCCGGGACAGGCAAAGGGAGATACGCAGTATTTT

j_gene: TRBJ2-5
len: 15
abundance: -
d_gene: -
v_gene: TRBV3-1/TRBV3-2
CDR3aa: CASSRARADGLTQYF
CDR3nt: TGTGCCAGCAGCCGGGCCCGGGCCGATGGATTAACCCAGTACTTC

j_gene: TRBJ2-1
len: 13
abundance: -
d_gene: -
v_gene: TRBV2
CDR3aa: CASSEGLLNEQFF
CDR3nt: TGTGCCAGCAGTGAAGGGCTACTGAATGAGCAGTTCTTC

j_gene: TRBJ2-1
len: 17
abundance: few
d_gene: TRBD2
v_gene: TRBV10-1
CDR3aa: CASTRRRSGPFYNEQFF
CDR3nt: TGCGCCAGCACCCGCAGGCGTAGCGGGCCTTTCTACAATGAGCAGTTCTTC

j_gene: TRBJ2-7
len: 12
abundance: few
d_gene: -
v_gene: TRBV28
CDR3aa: CASSKASYEQYF
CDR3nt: TGTGCCAGCAGTAAGGCCTCCTACGAGCAGTACTTC

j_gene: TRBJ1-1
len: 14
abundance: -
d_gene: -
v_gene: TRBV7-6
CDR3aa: CASTQAGEGTEAFF
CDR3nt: TGTGCCAGCACCCAGGCAGGGGAAGGGACTGAAGCTTTCTTT

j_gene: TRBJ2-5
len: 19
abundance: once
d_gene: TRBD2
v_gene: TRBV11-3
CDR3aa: CASSPGTSGGGGTQETQYF
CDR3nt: TGTGCCAGCAGCCCCGGGACTAGCGGGGGAGGAGGTACACAAGAGACCCAGTACTTC

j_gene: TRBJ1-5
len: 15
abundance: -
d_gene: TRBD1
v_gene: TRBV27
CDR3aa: CASGRPGQVNQPQHF
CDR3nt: TGTGCCAGCGGACGTCCGGGACAGGTCAATCAGCCCCAGCATTTT

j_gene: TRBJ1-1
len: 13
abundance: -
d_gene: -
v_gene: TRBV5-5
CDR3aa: CASSLTGKVEAFF
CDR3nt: TGTGCCAGCAGCTTGACAGGGAAGGTTGAAGCTTTCTTT

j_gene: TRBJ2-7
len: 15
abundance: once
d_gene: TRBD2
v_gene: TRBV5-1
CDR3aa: CASSPRPGLGSEQYF
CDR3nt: TGCGCCAGCAGCCCCCGGCCGGGACTAGGGTCCGAGCAGTACTTC

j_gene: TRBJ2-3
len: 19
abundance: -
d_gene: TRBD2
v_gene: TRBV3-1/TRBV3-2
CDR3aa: CASSQLLPGTSGDTDTQYF
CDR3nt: TGTGCCAGCAGCCAGCTTCTCCCCGGGACTAGCGGGGATACAGATACGCAGTATTTT

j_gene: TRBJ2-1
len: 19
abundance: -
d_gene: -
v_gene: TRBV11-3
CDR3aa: CASSLEGTTLGGLYNEQFF
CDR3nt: TGTGCCAGCAGCTTAGAAGGGACTACCTTGGGGGGCCTATACAATGAGCAGTTCTTC

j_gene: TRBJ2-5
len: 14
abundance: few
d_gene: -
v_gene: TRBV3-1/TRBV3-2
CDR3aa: CASSLQPGAETQYF
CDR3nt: TGTGCCAGCAGCTTACAGCCCGGGGCGGAGACCCAGTACTTC

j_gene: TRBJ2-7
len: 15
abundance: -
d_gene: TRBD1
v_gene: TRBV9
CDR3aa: CASSATGEGAYEQYF
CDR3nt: TGTGCCAGCAGCGCCACAGGGGAAGGGGCCTACGAGCAGTACTTC

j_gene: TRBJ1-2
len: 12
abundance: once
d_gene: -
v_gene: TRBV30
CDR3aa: CAHEEGRDGYTF
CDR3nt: TGTGCCCATGAGGAGGGTCGGGATGGCTACACCTTC

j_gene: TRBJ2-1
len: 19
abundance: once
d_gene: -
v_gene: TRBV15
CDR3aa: CATSRVLRAGISYRDEQFF
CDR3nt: TGTGCCACCAGCAGAGTACTCAGGGCCGGGATTTCATATAGGGATGAGCAGTTCTTC

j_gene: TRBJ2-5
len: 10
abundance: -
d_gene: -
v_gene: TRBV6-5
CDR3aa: CARTKETQYF
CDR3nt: TGTGCCAGAACCAAAGAGACCCAGTACTTC

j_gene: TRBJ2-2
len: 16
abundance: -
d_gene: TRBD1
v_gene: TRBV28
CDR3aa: CASSLEGQGITGELFF
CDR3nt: TGTGCCAGCAGTTTAGAGGGACAGGGAATCACCGGGGAGCTGTTTTTT

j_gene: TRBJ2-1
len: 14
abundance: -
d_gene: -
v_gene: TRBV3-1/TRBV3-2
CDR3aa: CASSPPLTNNEQFF
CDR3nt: TGTGCCAGCAGCCCCCCGCTAACCAACAATGAGCAGTTCTTC

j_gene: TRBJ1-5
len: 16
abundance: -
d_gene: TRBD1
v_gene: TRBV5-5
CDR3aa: CAIKGPNRDRNQPQHF
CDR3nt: TGTGCCATCAAGGGCCCCAACCGGGACAGAAATCAGCCCCAGCATTTT

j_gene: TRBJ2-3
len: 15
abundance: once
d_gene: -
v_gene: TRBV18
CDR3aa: CASSGQPRGPDTQYF
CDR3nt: TGTGCCAGCTCAGGACAGCCAAGAGGTCCAGATACGCAGTATTTT

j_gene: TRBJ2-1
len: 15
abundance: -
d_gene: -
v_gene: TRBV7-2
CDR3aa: CASSLGGGPYNEQFF
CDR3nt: TGTGCCAGCAGCTTAGGGGGGGGCCCGTACAATGAGCAGTTCTTC

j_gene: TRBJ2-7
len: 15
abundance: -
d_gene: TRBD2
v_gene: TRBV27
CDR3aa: CASSLSGTSIYEQYF
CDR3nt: TGTGCCAGCAGTTTATCGGGGACTAGCATCTACGAGCAGTACTTC

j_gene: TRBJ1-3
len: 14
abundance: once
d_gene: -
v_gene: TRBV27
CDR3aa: CASQDRSSGNTIYF
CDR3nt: TGTGCCAGCCAAGACAGGAGCTCTGGAAACACCATATATTTT

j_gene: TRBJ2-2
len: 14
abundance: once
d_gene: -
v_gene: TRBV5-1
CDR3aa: CASSFGAVTGELFF
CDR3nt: TGCGCCAGCAGCTTTGGAGCGGTAACCGGGGAGCTGTTTTTT

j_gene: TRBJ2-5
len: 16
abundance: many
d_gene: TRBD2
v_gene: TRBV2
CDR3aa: CASSEVGGGVRETQYF
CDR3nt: TGTGCCAGCAGTGAAGTTGGCGGGGGGGTACGGGAGACCCAGTACTTC

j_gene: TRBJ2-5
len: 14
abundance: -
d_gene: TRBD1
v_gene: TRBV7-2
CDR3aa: CASSTRTGTETQYF
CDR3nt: TGTGCCAGCAGCACCCGGACAGGGACGGAGACCCAGTACTTC

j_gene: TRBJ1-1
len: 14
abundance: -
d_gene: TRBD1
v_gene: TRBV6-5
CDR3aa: CARTPGQGPMRAFF
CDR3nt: TGTGCCAGGACCCCGGGACAGGGCCCCATGAGGGCTTTCTTT

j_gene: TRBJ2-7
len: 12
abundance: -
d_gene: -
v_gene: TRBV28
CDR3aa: CASGSQEYEQYF
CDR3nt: TGTGCCAGCGGCTCGCAGGAGTACGAGCAGTACTTC